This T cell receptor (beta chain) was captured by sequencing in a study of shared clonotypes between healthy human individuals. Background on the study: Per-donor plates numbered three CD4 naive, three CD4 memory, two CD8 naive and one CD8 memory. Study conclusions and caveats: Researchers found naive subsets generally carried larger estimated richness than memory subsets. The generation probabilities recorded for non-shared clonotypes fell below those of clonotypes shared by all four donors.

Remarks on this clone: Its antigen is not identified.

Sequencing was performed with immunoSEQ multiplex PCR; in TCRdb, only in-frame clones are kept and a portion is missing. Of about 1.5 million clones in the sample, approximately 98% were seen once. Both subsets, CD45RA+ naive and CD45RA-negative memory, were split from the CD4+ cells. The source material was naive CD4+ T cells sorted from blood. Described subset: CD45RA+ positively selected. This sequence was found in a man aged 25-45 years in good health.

The CDR3 DNA is TGTGCCAGCAGTTCCACGCGCCCAGCGGGGACCCAGTACTTC. Encoded protein: CASSSTRPAGTQYF. The chain couples TRBV28 to TRBJ2-5, with a tentative D call TRBD2 (6 bases). The CDR3 is 14 residues long. Per the germline V gene, CDR1 is MDHEN and CDR2 is SYDVKM. With 4 bases removed from V and 7 bases from J, the gap between germline ends came to 16 bases.